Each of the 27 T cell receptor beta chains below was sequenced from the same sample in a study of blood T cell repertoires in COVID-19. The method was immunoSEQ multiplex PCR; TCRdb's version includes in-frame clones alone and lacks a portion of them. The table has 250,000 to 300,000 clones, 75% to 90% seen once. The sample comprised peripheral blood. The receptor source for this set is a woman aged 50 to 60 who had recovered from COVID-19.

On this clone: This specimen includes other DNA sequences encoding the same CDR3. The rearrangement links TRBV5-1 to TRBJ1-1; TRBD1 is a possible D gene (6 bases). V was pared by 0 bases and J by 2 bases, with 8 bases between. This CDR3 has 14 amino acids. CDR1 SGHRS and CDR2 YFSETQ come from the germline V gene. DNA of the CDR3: TGCGCCAGCAGCTTGGACAGGGCCAACACTGAAGCTTTCTTT. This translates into CASSLDRANTEAFF.

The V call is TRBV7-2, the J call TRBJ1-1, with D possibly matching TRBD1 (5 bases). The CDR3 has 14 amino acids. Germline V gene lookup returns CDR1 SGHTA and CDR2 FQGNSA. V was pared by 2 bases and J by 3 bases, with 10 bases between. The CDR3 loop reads CASSLRWGDTEAFF. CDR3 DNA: TGTGCCAGCAGCTTACGATGGGGGGACACTGAAGCTTTCTTT.

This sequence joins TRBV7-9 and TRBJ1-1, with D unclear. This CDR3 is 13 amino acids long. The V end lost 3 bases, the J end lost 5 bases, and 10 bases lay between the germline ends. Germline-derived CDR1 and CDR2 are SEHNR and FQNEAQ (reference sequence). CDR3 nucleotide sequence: TGTGCCAGCAGCTTCGGGGTGGTTACTGAAGCTTTCTTT. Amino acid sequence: CASSFGVVTEAFF.

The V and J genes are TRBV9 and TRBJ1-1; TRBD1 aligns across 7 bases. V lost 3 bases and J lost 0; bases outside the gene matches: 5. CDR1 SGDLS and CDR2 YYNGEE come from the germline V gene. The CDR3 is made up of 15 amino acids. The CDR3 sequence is CASSEGGQLNTEAFF. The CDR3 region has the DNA TGTGCCAGCAGCGAGGGGGGACAGCTGAACACTGAAGCTTTCTTT. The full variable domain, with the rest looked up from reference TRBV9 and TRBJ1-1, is DSGVTQTPKHLITATGQRVTLRCSPRSGDLSVYWYQQSLDQGLQFLIQYYNGEERAKGNILERFSAQQFPDLHSELNLSSLELGDSALYFCASSEGGQLNTEAFFGQGTRLTVV.

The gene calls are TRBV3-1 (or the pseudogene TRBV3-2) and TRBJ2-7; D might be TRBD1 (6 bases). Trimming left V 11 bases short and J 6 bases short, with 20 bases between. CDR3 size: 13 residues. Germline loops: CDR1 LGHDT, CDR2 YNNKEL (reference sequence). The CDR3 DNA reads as TGTGCCGAGGCTCGGGACACACTCGGCGAGCAGTACTTC. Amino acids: CAEARDTLGEQYF.

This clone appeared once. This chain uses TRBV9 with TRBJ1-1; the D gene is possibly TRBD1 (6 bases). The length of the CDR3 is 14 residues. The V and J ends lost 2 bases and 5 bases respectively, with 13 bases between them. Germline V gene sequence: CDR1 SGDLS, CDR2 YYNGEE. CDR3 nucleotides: TGTGCCAGCAGCGTGTCACAGGGAGGGACTGAAGCTTTCTTT. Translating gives CASSVSQGGTEAFF. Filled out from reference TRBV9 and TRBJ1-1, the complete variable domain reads DSGVTQTPKHLITATGQRVTLRCSPRSGDLSVYWYQQSLDQGLQFLIQYYNGEERAKGNILERFSAQQFPDLHSELNLSSLELGDSALYFCASSVSQGGTEAFFGQGTRLTVV.

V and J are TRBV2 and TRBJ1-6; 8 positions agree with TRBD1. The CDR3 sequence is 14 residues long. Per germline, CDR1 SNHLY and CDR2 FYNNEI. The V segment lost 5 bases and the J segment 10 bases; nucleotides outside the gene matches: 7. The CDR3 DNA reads TGTGCCAGCAGTTTTGGACAGGGAGCATCACCCCTCCACTTT. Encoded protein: CASSFGQGASPLHF.

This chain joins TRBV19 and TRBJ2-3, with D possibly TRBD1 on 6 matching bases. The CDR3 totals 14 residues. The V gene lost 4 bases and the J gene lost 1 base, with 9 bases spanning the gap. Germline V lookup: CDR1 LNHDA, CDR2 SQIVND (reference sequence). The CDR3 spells CASSRDTGTDTQYF. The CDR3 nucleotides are TGTGCCAGTAGTAGGGACACGGGCACAGATACGCAGTATTTT.

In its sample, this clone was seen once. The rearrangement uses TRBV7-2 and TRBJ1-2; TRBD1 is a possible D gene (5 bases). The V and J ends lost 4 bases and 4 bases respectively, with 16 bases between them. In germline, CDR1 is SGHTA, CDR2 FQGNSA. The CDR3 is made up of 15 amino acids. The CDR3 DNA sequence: TGTGCCAGCAGCTCCTCCGGGGGGGGACGCTATGGCTACACCTTC. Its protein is CASSSSGGGRYGYTF.

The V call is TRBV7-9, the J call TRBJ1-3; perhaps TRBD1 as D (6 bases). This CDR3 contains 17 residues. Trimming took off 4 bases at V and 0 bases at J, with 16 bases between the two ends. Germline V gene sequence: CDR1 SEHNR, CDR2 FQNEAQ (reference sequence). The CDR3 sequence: CASSSPADSFSGNTIYF. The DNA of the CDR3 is TGTGCCAGCAGCTCCCCCGCGGACAGCTTCTCTGGAAACACCATATATTTT. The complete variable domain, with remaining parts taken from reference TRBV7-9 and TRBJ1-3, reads DTGVSQNPRHKITKRGQNVTFRCDPISEHNRLYWYRQTLGQGPEFLTYFQNEAQLEKSRLLSDRFSAERPKGSFSTLEIQRTEQGDSAMYLCASSSPADSFSGNTIYFGEGSWLTVV.

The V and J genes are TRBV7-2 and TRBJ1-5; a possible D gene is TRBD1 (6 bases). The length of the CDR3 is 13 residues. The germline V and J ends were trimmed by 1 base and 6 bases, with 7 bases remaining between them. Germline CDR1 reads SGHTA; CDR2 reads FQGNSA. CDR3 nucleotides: TGTGCCAGCAGCTTAGGGGGGCGTCAGCCCCAGCATTTT. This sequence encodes CASSLGGRQPQHF.

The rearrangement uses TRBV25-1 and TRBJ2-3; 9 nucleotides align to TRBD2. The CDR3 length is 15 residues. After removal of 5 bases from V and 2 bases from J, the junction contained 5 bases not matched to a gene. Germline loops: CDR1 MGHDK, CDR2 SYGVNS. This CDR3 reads CASSSLAGATDTQYF. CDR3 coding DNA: TGTGCCAGCAGTTCTTTAGCGGGAGCCACAGATACGCAGTATTTT.

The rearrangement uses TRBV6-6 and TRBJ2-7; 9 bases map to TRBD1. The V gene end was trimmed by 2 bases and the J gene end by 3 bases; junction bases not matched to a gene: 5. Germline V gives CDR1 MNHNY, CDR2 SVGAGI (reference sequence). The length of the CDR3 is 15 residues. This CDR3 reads CASSYRTGAIYEQYF. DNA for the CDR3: TGTGCCAGCAGTTACAGGACAGGGGCGATCTACGAGCAGTACTTC.

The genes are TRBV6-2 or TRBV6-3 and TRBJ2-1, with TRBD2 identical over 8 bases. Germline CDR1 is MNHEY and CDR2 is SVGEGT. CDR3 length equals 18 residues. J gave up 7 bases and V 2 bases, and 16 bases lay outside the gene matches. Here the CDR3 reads CASSYTQIVSGSANEQFF. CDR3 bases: TGTGCCAGCAGTTACACCCAGATCGTCAGCGGGAGTGCGAATGAGCAGTTCTTC.

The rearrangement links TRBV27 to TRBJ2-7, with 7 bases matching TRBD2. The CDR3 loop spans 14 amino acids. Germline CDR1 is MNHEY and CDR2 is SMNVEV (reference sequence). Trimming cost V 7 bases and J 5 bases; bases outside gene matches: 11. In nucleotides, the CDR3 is TGTGCCAGCACCTCTCTGGGAGGGTTTCACGAGCAGTACTTC. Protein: CASTSLGGFHEQYF.

The CDR3 region is CSAQRYNEQFF. The DNA of the CDR3 is TGCAGTGCTCAGCGCTACAATGAGCAGTTCTTC. V usage is TRBV20-1 and J usage is TRBJ2-1; D remains ambiguous. The CDR3 runs to 11 residues. Trimming cost V 5 bases and J 3 bases, with 5 bases left between them. The germline gives CDR1 DFQATT, CDR2 SNEGSKA (reference sequence).

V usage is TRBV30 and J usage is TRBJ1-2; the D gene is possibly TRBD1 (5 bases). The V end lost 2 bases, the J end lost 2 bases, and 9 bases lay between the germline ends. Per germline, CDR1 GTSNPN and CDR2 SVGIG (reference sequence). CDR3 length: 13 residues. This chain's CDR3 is CAWSKKGNYGYTF. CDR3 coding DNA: TGTGCCTGGAGTAAAAAGGGGAACTATGGCTACACCTTC.

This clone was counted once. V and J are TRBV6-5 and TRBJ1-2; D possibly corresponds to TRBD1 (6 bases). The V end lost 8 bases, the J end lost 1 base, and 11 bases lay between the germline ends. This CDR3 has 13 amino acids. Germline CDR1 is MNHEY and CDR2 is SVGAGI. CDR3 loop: CASQGLFNYGYTF. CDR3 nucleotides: TGTGCCAGCCAGGGGCTCTTTAACTATGGCTACACCTTC.

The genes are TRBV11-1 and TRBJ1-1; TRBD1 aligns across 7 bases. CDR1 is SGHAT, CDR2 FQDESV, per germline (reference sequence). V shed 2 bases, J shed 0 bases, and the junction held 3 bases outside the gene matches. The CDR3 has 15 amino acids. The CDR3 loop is CASSLRQGLNTEAFF. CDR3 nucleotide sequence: TGTGCCAGCAGCTTAAGACAGGGACTGAACACTGAAGCTTTCTTT. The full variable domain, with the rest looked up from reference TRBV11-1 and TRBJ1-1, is EAEVAQSPRYKITEKSQAVAFWCDPISGHATLYWYRQILGQGPELLVQFQDESVVDDSQLPKDRFSAERLKGVDSTLKIQPAELGDSAMYLCASSLRQGLNTEAFFGQGTRLTVV.

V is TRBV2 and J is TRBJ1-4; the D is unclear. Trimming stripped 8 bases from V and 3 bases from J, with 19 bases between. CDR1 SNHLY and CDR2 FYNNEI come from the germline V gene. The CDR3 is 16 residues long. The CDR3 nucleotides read TGTGCCAGCTGCCTTTCCCCATGGAGTTCTAATGAAAAACTGTTTTTT. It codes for CASCLSPWSSNEKLFF.

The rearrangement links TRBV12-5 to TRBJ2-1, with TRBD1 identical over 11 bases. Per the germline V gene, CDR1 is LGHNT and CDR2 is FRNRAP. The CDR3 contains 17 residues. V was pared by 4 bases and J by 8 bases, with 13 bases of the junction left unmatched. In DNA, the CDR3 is TGTGCTAGTGGTTCATTTTCTTGGACAGGGGGCCGGGATGAGCAGTTCTTC. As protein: CASGSFSWTGGRDEQFF.

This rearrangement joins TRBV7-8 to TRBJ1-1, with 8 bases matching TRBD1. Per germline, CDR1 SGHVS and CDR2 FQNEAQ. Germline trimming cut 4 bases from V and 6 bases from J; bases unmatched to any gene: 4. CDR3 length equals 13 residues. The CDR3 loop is CASSSDRDAEAFF. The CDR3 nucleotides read TGTGCCAGCAGCTCGGACAGGGACGCTGAAGCTTTCTTT.

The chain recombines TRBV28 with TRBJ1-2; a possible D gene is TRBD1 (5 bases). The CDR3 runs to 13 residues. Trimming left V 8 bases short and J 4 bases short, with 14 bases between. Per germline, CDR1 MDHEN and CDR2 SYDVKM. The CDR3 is CASWQGEGYGYTF. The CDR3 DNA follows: TGTGCCAGCTGGCAAGGGGAGGGCTATGGCTACACCTTC.

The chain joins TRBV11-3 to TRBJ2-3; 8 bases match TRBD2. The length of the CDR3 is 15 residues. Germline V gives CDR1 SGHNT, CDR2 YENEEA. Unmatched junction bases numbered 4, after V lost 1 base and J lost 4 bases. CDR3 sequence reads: CASSLVSGGPDTQYF. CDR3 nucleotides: TGTGCCAGCAGCTTAGTTTCGGGGGGGCCAGATACGCAGTATTTT.

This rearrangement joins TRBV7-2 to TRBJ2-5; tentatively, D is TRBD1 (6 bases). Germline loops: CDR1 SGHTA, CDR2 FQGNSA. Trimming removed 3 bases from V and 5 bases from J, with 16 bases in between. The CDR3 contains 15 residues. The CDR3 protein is CASSLAGPQGETQYF. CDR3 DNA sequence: TGTGCCAGCAGCTTGGCCGGGCCCCAGGGGGAGACCCAGTACTTC. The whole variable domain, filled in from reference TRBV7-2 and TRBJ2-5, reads GAGVSQSPSNKVTEKGKDVELRCDPISGHTALYWYRQSLGQGLEFLIYFQGNSAPDKSGLPSDRFSAERTGGSVSTLTIQRTQQEDSAVYLCASSLAGPQGETQYFGPGTRLLVL.

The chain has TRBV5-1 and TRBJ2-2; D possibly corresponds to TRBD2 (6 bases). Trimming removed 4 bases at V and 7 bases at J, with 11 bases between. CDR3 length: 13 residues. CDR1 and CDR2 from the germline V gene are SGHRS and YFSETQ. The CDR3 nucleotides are TGCGCCAGCAGCGGAGGGTCTGTCGGGGAGCTGTTTTTT. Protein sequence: CASSGGSVGELFF. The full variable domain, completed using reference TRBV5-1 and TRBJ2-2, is KAGVTQTPRYLIKTRGQQVTLSCSPISGHRSVSWYQQTPGQGLQFLFEYFSETQRNKGNFPGRFSGRQFSNSRSEMNVSTLELGDSALYLCASSGGSVGELFFGEGSRLTVL.

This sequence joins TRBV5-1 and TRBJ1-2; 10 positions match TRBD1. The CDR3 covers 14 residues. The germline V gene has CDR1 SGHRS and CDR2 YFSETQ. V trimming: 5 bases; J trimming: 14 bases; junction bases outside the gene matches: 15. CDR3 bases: TGCGCCAGCAGGTCCTCCGGGACAGGGGTTGAAGAAACCTTC. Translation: CASRSSGTGVEETF.